This paragraph reports one T cell receptor beta chain. This record belongs to a study of blood T cell repertoires in COVID-19. Across the whole study: PBMCs, B-cell-depleted T cells, or T cells were the source of the cDNA or gDNA that made up the material.

Per germline, CDR1 MDHEN and CDR2 SYDVKM. CDR3 length equals 15 residues. With 3 bases clipped from V and 3 bases from J, the junction kept 7 bases outside the gene matches. Using immunoSEQ multiplex PCR, the repertoire was profiled, and TCRdb retains in-frame clones only, with some absent. The sample contains 250,000 to 300,000 clones, around 87% of which appear only once. The receptor comes from a woman in her 50s who had recovered from COVID-19. The genes are TRBV28 and TRBJ2-7, with TRBD1 identical over 8 bases. Sequences were obtained from peripheral blood. CDR3 in DNA: TGTGCCAGCAGTTTGCCGGGACAGGTGATCTACGAGCAGTACTTC. Amino acid sequence: CASSLPGQVIYEQYF.